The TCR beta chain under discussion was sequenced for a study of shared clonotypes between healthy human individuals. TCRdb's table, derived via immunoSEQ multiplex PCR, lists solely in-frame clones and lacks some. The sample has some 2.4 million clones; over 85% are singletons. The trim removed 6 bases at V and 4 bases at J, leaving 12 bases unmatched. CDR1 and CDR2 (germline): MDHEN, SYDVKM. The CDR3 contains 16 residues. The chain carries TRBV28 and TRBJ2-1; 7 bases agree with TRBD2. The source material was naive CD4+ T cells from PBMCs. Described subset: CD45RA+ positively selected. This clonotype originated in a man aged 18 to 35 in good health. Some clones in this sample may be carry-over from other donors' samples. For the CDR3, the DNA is TGTGCCAGCAGCTCTAAACTAGCGAGTTCATACAATGAGCAGTTCTTC. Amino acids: CASSSKLASSYNEQFF. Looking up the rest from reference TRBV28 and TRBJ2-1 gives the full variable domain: DVKVTQSSRYLVKRTGEKVFLECVQDMDHENMFWYRQDPGLGLRLIYFSYDVKMKEKGDIPEGYSVSREKKERFSLILESASTNQTSMYLCASSSKLASSYNEQFFGPGTRLTVL.